This T cell receptor beta chain was identified in a study of graft-versus-host responses after intestinal transplantation. Turning to the study itself: Following induction with anti-thymocyte globulin, all recipients were given tacrolimus and steroids for three to four years.

In the case of this clone: What it recognizes is unknown.

Findings and caveats of the study: Graft-donor T cell macrochimerism in patients accompanied high graft-versus-host to host-versus-graft clonal ratios in allografts.

Tissue processing of the graft released intraepithelial and lamina propria lymphocytes from it. TCRdb's copy holds only in-frame clones and misses some; the assay was immunoSEQ multiplex PCR. The sample lists some 15,000 clones, approximately 79% occurring once. The CDR3 extends over 15 amino acids. In germline, CDR1 is SGHTS, CDR2 YDEGEE. V was clipped by 2 bases and J by 3 bases; unmatched bases: 5. The sequence was obtained from a human patient who received an intestinal transplant, so some T cells may come from the graft donor. Sequenced material: ileum tissue, taken 17 days after transplant. The J gene is TRBJ2-1, the V gene TRBV5-8, with 7 nucleotides matching TRBD1. The CDR3 region is CASSFGTVSYNEQFF. The CDR3 coding sequence is TGTGCCAGCAGCTTTGGGACAGTAAGCTACAATGAGCAGTTCTTC.